The sequence of this T cell receptor (beta chain) was determined in a study of blood T cell repertoires in COVID-19. This CDR3 spans 11 amino acids. The germline V gene has CDR1 GTSNPN and CDR2 SVGIG (reference sequence). Trimming took 2 bases from V and 8 from J, leaving 7 bases between them. In the original analysis: Amplification of reference gene primers provided the estimated nucleated cell counts. Assay: immunoSEQ multiplex PCR; the TCRdb copy retains only in-frame clones and omits some. From that table come the V and J calls and clone size; the DNA was used to work out D and trimming. There are approximately 65,000 clones in the sample; about 82% occur only once, and approximately 4.1% lies in the top ten.

V gene TRBV30 combines with J gene TRBJ2-1; no clear D gene. Sequencing used peripheral blood. This sequence originates from a man aged 45-65 years with acute or convalescent COVID-19. CDR3 amino acids: CAWSPSDEQFF. The CDR3 DNA sequence: TGTGCCTGGAGTCCTTCGGATGAGCAGTTCTTC.